The 28 T cell receptor beta chains given below trace back to one sample, sequenced in a study of blood T cell dynamics during melanoma immunotherapy. Time point given: week 3, after first cycle of checkpoint inhibitor. This table comes from immunoSEQ multiplex PCR, and its TCRdb copy is limited to in-frame clones, with some not included. The sample lists about 6,000 clones; around 77% were seen once. Sequenced here: blood, sampled from a patient treated with checkpoint blockade. All receptors come from a human donor with melanoma.

The chain combines TRBV7-3 with TRBJ1-2; D gene unclear. The CDR3 is 17 amino acids. CDR1 is SGHTA, CDR2 FQGTGA, per germline. Trimming removed 2 bases at V and 0 bases at J, with 16 bases between. CDR3 nucleotides: TGTGCCAGCAGCTTAGATCGGGAACAGAGAGCTAACTATGGCTACACCTTC. This codes for CASSLDREQRANYGYTF.

This clone was recorded only once. The CDR3 DNA sequence: TGTGCCAGCAGTGTGTCAGGCAGGATGAACACTGAAGCTTTCTTT. This encodes CASSVSGRMNTEAFF. This chain links TRBV7-6 with TRBJ1-1; no clear D. V gave up 6 bases and J gave up 0 bases, with 14 bases separating them. The germline gives CDR1 SGHVS, CDR2 FNYEAQ. This CDR3 has 15 amino acids.

The J gene is TRBJ1-1, the V gene TRBV6-5, with D perhaps TRBD1 (5 bases). V was cut by 0 bases and J by 5 bases, with 13 bases left in between. Germline CDR1 is MNHEY and CDR2 is SVGAGI. The CDR3 contains 15 residues. Here the CDR3 reads CASSYSRGSETEAFF. Written as DNA, the CDR3 is TGTGCCAGCAGTTACTCTCGGGGGTCGGAGACTGAAGCTTTCTTT.

The DNA of the CDR3 is TGCGCCAGCAGCTTCACTAGCGTCAAGAGCTACAATGAGCAGTTCTTC. Amino acid sequence: CASSFTSVKSYNEQFF. The chain couples TRBV5-1 to TRBJ2-1, with 7 bases aligning to TRBD2. CDR3 length equals 16 residues. The germline gives CDR1 SGHRS, CDR2 YFSETQ. Trimming took 2 bases from V and 3 from J; bases not matched to a gene: 8. Supplemented by reference TRBV5-1 and TRBJ2-1, the full variable domain reads KAGVTQTPRYLIKTRGQQVTLSCSPISGHRSVSWYQQTPGQGLQFLFEYFSETQRNKGNFPGRFSGRQFSNSRSEMNVSTLELGDSALYLCASSFTSVKSYNEQFFGPGTRLTVL.

The J gene is TRBJ1-1, the V gene TRBV11-1, with D unresolved. Trimming took off 1 base at V and 3 bases at J, with 15 bases between the two ends. CDR3 size: 16 residues. Germline CDR1 SGHAT, CDR2 FQDESV (reference sequence). The chain's CDR3 is CASSLVGLQWDTEAFF. As DNA, the CDR3 is TGTGCCAGCAGCTTAGTGGGGTTGCAGTGGGACACTGAAGCTTTCTTT. The full variable domain, in which reference TRBV11-1 and TRBJ1-1 provide the parts outside the CDR3, is EAEVAQSPRYKITEKSQAVAFWCDPISGHATLYWYRQILGQGPELLVQFQDESVVDDSQLPKDRFSAERLKGVDSTLKIQPAELGDSAMYLCASSLVGLQWDTEAFFGQGTRLTVV.

V and J are TRBV11-3 and TRBJ1-1; TRBD1 aligns across 8 bases. Trimming cost V 4 bases and J 0 bases; bases outside gene matches: 7. The CDR3 runs 16 residues. Germline CDR1 is SGHNT and CDR2 is YENEEA. CDR3 nucleotides: TGTGCCAGCAGCTATCACCTGACAGGGGTGAACACTGAAGCTTTCTTT. Encoded protein: CASSYHLTGVNTEAFF.

The gene calls are TRBV19 and TRBJ1-2; 10 nucleotides match TRBD1. The trim removed 5 bases at V and 4 bases at J, leaving 10 bases unmatched. The germline CDR1 and CDR2 sequences are LNHDA and SQIVND (reference sequence). The CDR3 extends over 16 amino acids. For the CDR3, the DNA is TGTGCCAGTAGTTTCGAACACCGGGACAGGGGCTATGGCTACACCTTC. Amino acid sequence: CASSFEHRDRGYGYTF.

The rearrangement links TRBV7-2 to TRBJ1-2, with D possibly TRBD1 on 6 matching bases. The V and J ends lost 1 base and 8 bases respectively, with 14 bases between them. CDR1 is SGHTA and CDR2 is FQGNSA in the germline V gene. There are 14 residues in the CDR3. CDR3 sequence: CASSLEARGRGYTF. CDR3 nucleotide sequence: TGTGCCAGCAGCTTAGAGGCCCGGGGGCGCGGCTACACCTTC.

CDR3 protein: CASSGGIGTNEKLFF. The DNA for the CDR3 is TGTGCCAGCTCCGGCGGGATCGGGACTAATGAAAAACTGTTTTTT. V and J are TRBV18 and TRBJ1-4; the D is unclear. The CDR3 contains 15 residues. Looked up from germline, CDR1 is KGHSH and CDR2 is LQKENI. Trimming removed 6 bases from V and 2 bases from J, with 13 bases in between.

This clone was seen a handful of times. The chain links TRBV9 to TRBJ2-7; possibly TRBD1 for D (6 bases). Trimming left V 3 bases short and J 2 bases short, with 15 bases between. The CDR3 totals 15 residues. Germline CDR1 and CDR2: SGDLS and YYNGEE. The CDR3 region is CASSARRDTTYEQYF. DNA for the CDR3: TGTGCCAGCAGCGCCCGTAGGGACACAACCTACGAGCAGTACTTC.

The rearrangement links TRBV11-3 to TRBJ1-1, with 7 bases identical to TRBD1. Unmatched junction bases numbered 0, after V lost 4 bases and J lost 1 base. Germline CDR1 SGHNT, CDR2 YENEEA. The CDR3 length is 13 residues. CDR3 in DNA: TGTGCCAGCAGCTGGGACAGGAACACTGAAGCTTTCTTT. Protein: CASSWDRNTEAFF.

The chain joins TRBV5-1 to TRBJ2-1; 7 nucleotides line up with TRBD1. Trimming removed 3 bases from V and 5 bases from J; junction bases left unmatched: 8. The germline gives CDR1 SGHRS, CDR2 YFSETQ. The CDR3 extends over 15 amino acids. For the CDR3, the DNA is TGCGCCAGCAGCTCGTACGGGGACAGAGACAATGAGCAGTTCTTC. Amino acid sequence: CASSSYGDRDNEQFF.

The chain combines TRBV13 with TRBJ2-7; TRBD2 agrees at 7 bases. The CDR3 is 14 residues long. The germline V gene encodes CDR1 PRHDT and CDR2 FYEKMQ (reference sequence). Trimming took 3 bases from V and 0 from J; bases not matched to a gene: 2. CDR3 sequence (DNA): TGTGCCAGCAGCTTGGGGGGGAGCTCCTACGAGCAGTACTTC. It is translated as CASSLGGSSYEQYF.

This chain links TRBV10-3 with TRBJ1-3; a weak D match, TRBD1 (5 bases). V was trimmed by 10 bases and J by 2 bases, leaving 30 bases between them. There are 19 residues in the CDR3. Germline CDR1 reads ENHRY; CDR2 reads SYGVKD. CDR3 loop: CATRFEDIKSVGPGNTIYF. The CDR3 DNA reads TGTGCCACGAGGTTTGAGGACATAAAAAGCGTCGGACCTGGAAACACCATATATTTT.

The gene calls are TRBV18 and TRBJ2-1; 8 bases are a match to TRBD2. The germline V gene encodes CDR1 KGHSH and CDR2 LQKENI. After removal of 5 bases from V and 2 bases from J, the junction contained 5 bases not matched to a gene. This CDR3 comprises 15 residues. This CDR3 is CASSGLAVPYNEQFF. DNA of the CDR3: TGTGCCAGCTCAGGACTAGCCGTCCCCTACAATGAGCAGTTCTTC.

This clone was seen a single time. The CDR3 region is CASSPQGQGAGMTNEKLFF. The CDR3 nucleotides are TGTGCCAGCAGTCCCCAGGGACAGGGGGCGGGAATGACTAATGAAAAACTGTTTTTT. The chain combines TRBV6-7 with TRBJ1-4; TRBD1 agrees at 12 bases. TRBV6-7 belongs to the ORF category, with a function that is uncertain. Trimming took 5 bases from V and 2 from J; bases not matched to a gene: 12. This CDR3 is 19 amino acids long.

The V call is TRBV7-2, the J call TRBJ2-2; D may be TRBD1 (7 bases). The CDR3 length is 15 residues. Between the trimmed V and J ends, which lost 3 bases and 3 bases, there was a span of 11 bases. Germline V CDR1 and CDR2: SGHTA, FQGNSA. CDR3 DNA sequence: TGTGCCAGCAGCTTCAGGGGGGCCGACACCGGGGAGCTGTTTTTT. Amino acid sequence: CASSFRGADTGELFF.

The chain recombines TRBV15 with TRBJ2-7, with 9 bases identical to TRBD1. Unmatched junction bases numbered 3, after V lost 2 bases and J lost 4 bases. The germline gives CDR1 LNHNV, CDR2 YYDKDF (reference sequence). The CDR3 contains 14 residues. The CDR3 sequence: CATSRQGTGYEQYF. The CDR3 coding sequence is TGTGCCACCAGCAGACAGGGGACAGGGTACGAGCAGTACTTC.

This clone was detected once. The rearrangement uses TRBV5-1 and TRBJ2-1; 11 nucleotides agree with TRBD2. Germline-derived CDR1 and CDR2 are SGHRS and YFSETQ. This CDR3 has 22 amino acids. J was trimmed by 10 bases and V by 4 bases; bases with no gene match: 31. This CDR3 is CASSDPGQGLAALMGTYREQFF. The DNA for the CDR3 is TGCGCCAGCAGCGACCCGGGACAGGGACTAGCGGCCTTAATGGGAACCTACAGGGAGCAGTTCTTC. Full variable domain (missing parts from reference TRBV5-1 and TRBJ2-1): KAGVTQTPRYLIKTRGQQVTLSCSPISGHRSVSWYQQTPGQGLQFLFEYFSETQRNKGNFPGRFSGRQFSNSRSEMNVSTLELGDSALYLCASSDPGQGLAALMGTYREQFFGPGTRLTVL.

This clone has only one observation. The chain links TRBV10-1 to TRBJ2-2, with TRBD1 matching over 11 bases. CDR1 and CDR2 (germline): WNHNN, SYGVQD (reference sequence). CDR3 length equals 18 residues. After removal of 0 bases from V and 4 bases from J, the junction contained 7 bases not matched to a gene. Here the CDR3 reads CASSESPGQGDRTGELFF. CDR3 DNA: TGCGCCAGCAGTGAGTCACCGGGACAGGGGGATCGCACCGGGGAGCTGTTTTTT.

The gene calls are TRBV7-9 and TRBJ2-3; D not resolved. Germline-derived CDR1 and CDR2 are SEHNR and FQNEAQ (reference sequence). This CDR3 spans 16 amino acids. V was pared by 4 bases and J by 1 base, with 15 bases between. This CDR3 reads CASSSPPWNRTDTQYF. For the CDR3, the DNA is TGTGCCAGCAGCTCCCCCCCCTGGAACCGCACAGATACGCAGTATTTT.

CDR3: CASSGESGPGGELFF. The CDR3 DNA follows: TGTGCCAGCAGTGGAGAATCTGGTCCTGGCGGGGAGCTGTTTTTT. The chain couples TRBV2 to TRBJ2-2, with no clear D. The V end was cut by 4 bases, the J end by 7 bases, with 16 bases between. Germline V gene data show CDR1 as SNHLY and CDR2 as FYNNEI. The CDR3 sequence is 15 residues long.

The J gene is TRBJ2-1, the V gene TRBV30, with D hard to call. Germline lookup yields CDR1 GTSNPN and CDR2 SVGIG (reference sequence). This CDR3 has 11 residues. Trimming stripped 5 bases from V and 8 bases from J, with 10 bases between. In nucleotides, the CDR3 is TGTGCCTGGGGACCTGTGGATGAGCAGTTCTTC. This gives the protein CAWGPVDEQFF.

This chain links TRBV6-5 with TRBJ2-3; the D gene could be TRBD1 or TRBD2 (7 bases each). Trimming stripped 7 bases from V and 5 bases from J, with 16 bases between. In germline, CDR1 is MNHEY, CDR2 SVGAGI. The CDR3 runs 14 residues. The CDR3 loop reads CASKQGGAGDTQYF. Here the CDR3 DNA reads TGTGCCAGCAAGCAGGGGGGGGCCGGAGATACGCAGTATTTT.

The chain has TRBV6-5 and TRBJ1-6, with 7 bases aligning to TRBD1. The trim removed 4 bases at V and 4 bases at J, leaving 7 bases unmatched. CDR1 and CDR2 from the germline V gene are MNHEY and SVGAGI. The length of the CDR3 is 16 residues. The CDR3 sequence: CASSSLRDRYNSPLHF. In nucleotides, the CDR3 is TGTGCCAGCAGTTCCCTCCGGGACAGATATAATTCACCCCTCCACTTT.

The chain links TRBV6-5 to TRBJ1-1; 8 bases are a match to TRBD1. V was pared by 1 base and J by 4 bases, with 8 bases of the junction left unmatched. Germline V gene data show CDR1 as MNHEY and CDR2 as SVGAGI. This CDR3 comprises 16 residues. The CDR3 DNA reads as TGTGCCAGCAGTTACTTAGGGACAGGCGGATCCACTGAAGCTTTCTTT. The encoded protein is CASSYLGTGGSTEAFF.

The rearrangement joins TRBV6-1 to TRBJ2-7; D not certain. The CDR3 runs 15 residues. CDR1 and CDR2 from the germline V gene are MNHNS and SASEGT. V lost 5 bases and J 4 bases, leaving 18 bases between the germline ends. The CDR3, as DNA: TGTGCCAGCAGTCAACTCTGGGCCCCTAATTACGAGCAGTACTTC. This translates into CASSQLWAPNYEQYF.

The chain links TRBV30 to TRBJ2-7; D is uncertain. The V end lost 3 bases, the J end lost 3 bases, and 9 bases lay between the germline ends. CDR3 length: 12 amino acids. CDR1 is GTSNPN and CDR2 is SVGIG in the germline V gene (reference sequence). CDR3 in amino acids: CAWSPGFYEQYF. CDR3 nucleotides: TGTGCCTGGAGCCCCGGGTTCTACGAGCAGTACTTC.